The next 32 T cell receptor beta chains were all read from a single sample in a study of PD-L1 blockade in urothelial cancer. Generated by immunoSEQ multiplex PCR, the TCRdb table keeps only in-frame clones and is missing some. The sample gives about 100,000 clones, 91% of which show up once; approximately 0.88% is in the top ten. The sequenced sample was PBMCs, obtained around atezolizumab (anti-PD-L1) treatment. Source of these receptors: a woman of 80 years or more with urothelial cancer.

The V gene is TRBV27, the J gene TRBJ2-4; maybe TRBD2 (5 bases). Trimming stripped 2 bases from V and 0 bases from J, with 11 bases between. The CDR3 covers 16 residues. Germline CDR1 and CDR2: MNHEY and SMNVEV (reference sequence). The CDR3 sequence is CASSLSGAIAKNIQYF. In DNA form, the CDR3 reads TGTGCCAGCAGTTTAAGCGGCGCGATAGCCAAAAACATTCAGTACTTC.

J is TRBJ1-2 and V is TRBV5-1; no definite D call. Germline-derived CDR1 and CDR2 are SGHRS and YFSETQ. The CDR3 sequence is 15 residues long. Trimming left V 0 bases short and J 8 bases short, with 17 bases between. In DNA, the CDR3 is TGCGCCAGCAGCTTGGACAGTTCTCCCCTCTGGGGCTACACCTTC. Translating gives CASSLDSSPLWGYTF.

V gene TRBV7-9 combines with J gene TRBJ1-2; no reliable D call. Germline-derived CDR1 and CDR2 are SEHNR and FQNEAQ (reference sequence). V lost 0 bases, J lost 8 bases, and 16 bases lay in between. CDR3 length equals 15 residues. This chain's CDR3 is CASSLAIPTNGGYTF. In DNA form, the CDR3 reads TGTGCCAGCAGCTTAGCGATCCCCACCAATGGCGGCTACACCTTC.

The chain combines TRBV28 with TRBJ1-2, with a weak D call TRBD1 (5 bases). This CDR3 region has 15 residues. The V and J ends lost 1 base and 4 bases respectively, with 13 bases between them. Per the germline V gene, CDR1 is MDHEN and CDR2 is SYDVKM. The CDR3 coding sequence is TGTGCCAGCAGTTTATCGGGGGAACGAGGCTATGGCTACACCTTC. It specifies CASSLSGERGYGYTF.

J is TRBJ2-5 and V is TRBV5-1; the match to TRBD2 covers 10 bases. The CDR3 extends over 16 amino acids. Losses at the gene ends were 5 bases for V and 1 base for J; bases not matched to a gene: 8. Per germline, CDR1 SGHRS and CDR2 YFSETQ. The CDR3 protein is CASRPPTSGSQETQYF. The DNA of the CDR3 is TGCGCCAGCAGACCACCGACTAGCGGGTCCCAAGAGACCCAGTACTTC.

This chain connects TRBV7-3 to TRBJ2-2; D uncertain. Trimming stripped 5 bases from V and 1 base from J, with 2 bases between. CDR1 is SGHTA and CDR2 is FQGTGA in the germline V gene. CDR3 length: 12 residues. CDR3 protein: CASSLNTGELFF. CDR3 nucleotides: TGTGCCAGCAGCCTGAACACCGGGGAGCTGTTTTTT.

V and J are TRBV5-1 and TRBJ2-1; 7 bases line up with TRBD1. Germline V gives CDR1 SGHRS, CDR2 YFSETQ. Trimming removed 5 bases from V and 3 bases from J; junction bases left unmatched: 5. The CDR3 consists of 14 residues. The CDR3 DNA reads as TGCGCCAGCAGGTTCGACAGGGTCTACAATGAGCAGTTCTTC. Its translation is CASRFDRVYNEQFF. Based on the CDR3 plus reference TRBV5-1 and TRBJ2-1, the full variable domain is KAGVTQTPRYLIKTRGQQVTLSCSPISGHRSVSWYQQTPGQGLQFLFEYFSETQRNKGNFPGRFSGRQFSNSRSEMNVSTLELGDSALYLCASRFDRVYNEQFFGPGTRLTVL.

The gene calls are TRBV9 and TRBJ2-1; 11 bases line up with TRBD2. The germline V gene has CDR1 SGDLS and CDR2 YYNGEE. J lost 6 bases, V lost 3 bases, and 8 bases had no gene match. The length of the CDR3 is 16 residues. CDR3: CASSALTSGIVNEQFF. The CDR3 coding sequence is TGTGCCAGCAGCGCGTTGACTAGCGGGATCGTCAATGAGCAGTTCTTC.

The chain employs TRBV28 and TRBJ1-4, with a possible D match to TRBD1 (6 bases). Trimming stripped 6 bases from V and 5 bases from J, with 13 bases between. This CDR3 region has 14 residues. Germline V CDR1 and CDR2: MDHEN, SYDVKM. The CDR3 is CASRLQGANEKLFF. Here the CDR3 DNA reads TGTGCCAGCAGGCTACAGGGAGCAAATGAAAAACTGTTTTTT. Drawing the rest from reference TRBV28 and TRBJ1-4, the complete variable domain is DVKVTQSSRYLVKRTGEKVFLECVQDMDHENMFWYRQDPGLGLRLIYFSYDVKMKEKGDIPEGYSVSREKKERFSLILESASTNQTSMYLCASRLQGANEKLFFGSGTQLSVL.

J is TRBJ2-6 and V is TRBV5-6; D is undetermined. The CDR3 loop spans 17 amino acids. Germline assignment: CDR1 SGHDT and CDR2 YYEEEE. V lost 2 bases, J lost 0 bases, and 12 bases lay in between. CDR3 amino acids: CASSLFQAPSGANVLTF. CDR3 DNA sequence: TGTGCCAGCAGCTTATTCCAGGCACCCTCTGGGGCCAACGTCCTGACTTTC.

The rearrangement links TRBV5-6 to TRBJ2-1; 8 bases fit TRBD2. The V gene end was trimmed by 0 bases and the J gene end by 1 base; junction bases not matched to a gene: 3. Germline lookup yields CDR1 SGHDT and CDR2 YYEEEE. This CDR3 has 16 residues. The CDR3 spells CASSLAASGSYNEQFF. CDR3 bases: TGTGCCAGCAGCTTGGCTGCTAGCGGGTCCTACAATGAGCAGTTCTTC.

This chain joins TRBV4-1 and TRBJ1-2, with 10 bases that match TRBD1. Germline assignment: CDR1 MGHRA and CDR2 YSYEKL. V shed 7 bases and J 2 bases; nucleotides not matched to a gene: 7. The CDR3 has 15 amino acids. The CDR3 loop reads CASTPGQGINYGYTF. For the CDR3, the DNA is TGCGCCAGCACTCCGGGACAGGGGATAAACTATGGCTACACCTTC.

This sequence joins TRBV27 and TRBJ1-1; 8 bases are a match to TRBD1. Trimming at V came to 5 bases and at J to 3 bases, leaving 8 bases not matched to a gene. The germline CDR1 and CDR2 sequences are MNHEY and SMNVEV (reference sequence). CDR3 length: 15 residues. The CDR3 sequence: CASSPPGQADTEAFF. DNA of the CDR3: TGTGCCAGCAGTCCTCCGGGACAGGCCGACACTGAAGCTTTCTTT.

The rearrangement joins TRBV4-2 to TRBJ2-1; TRBD2 matches 7 bases. CDR1 LGHNA and CDR2 YNFKEQ come from the germline V gene. The CDR3 is 17 amino acids. The trim removed 2 bases at V and 4 bases at J, leaving 11 bases unmatched. DNA for the CDR3: TGTGCCAGCAGCCAACACAGTTCGCGGGACTATTACAATGAGCAGTTCTTC. This sequence encodes CASSQHSSRDYYNEQFF.

The chain joins TRBV6-1 to TRBJ2-7; 10 nucleotides match TRBD1. The ends lost 7 bases at V and 5 bases at J; junction bases unmatched: 8. Germline V gene data show CDR1 as MNHNS and CDR2 as SASEGT. This CDR3 region has 14 residues. The CDR3 here is CASKLGQGVDEQYF. In DNA form, the CDR3 reads TGTGCCAGCAAGCTAGGACAGGGGGTGGACGAGCAGTACTTC.

The V and J genes are TRBV19 and TRBJ2-1; TRBD2 aligns across 7 bases. Germline CDR1 LNHDA, CDR2 SQIVND (reference sequence). After removal of 2 bases from V and 8 bases from J, the junction contained 9 bases not matched to a gene. The CDR3 consists of 15 residues. This chain's CDR3 is CASSIRASGVDEQFF. Here the CDR3 DNA reads TGTGCCAGTAGTATAAGGGCTAGCGGAGTCGATGAGCAGTTCTTC. Complete variable domain (other parts from reference TRBV19 and TRBJ2-1): DGGITQSPKYLFRKEGQNVTLSCEQNLNHDAMYWYRQDPGQGLRLIYYSQIVNDFQKGDIAEGYSVSREKKESFPLTVTSAQKNPTAFYLCASSIRASGVDEQFFGPGTRLTVL.

V gene TRBV28 combines with J gene TRBJ1-5; D may be TRBD1 (6 bases). Germline V CDR1 and CDR2: MDHEN, SYDVKM. This CDR3 has 16 amino acids. With 5 bases removed from V and 6 bases from J, the gap between germline ends came to 20 bases. CDR3 bases: TGTGCCAGCAGTCCCACTGAGGCGCGCAGGGGTCAGCCCCAGCATTTT. Encoded protein: CASSPTEARRGQPQHF.

V gene TRBV4-2 combines with J gene TRBJ2-7; D might be TRBD1 (7 bases). The ends were cut back, 4 bases at V and 3 bases at J, with 13 bases in the middle. This CDR3 spans 14 amino acids. The germline V gene has CDR1 LGHNA and CDR2 YNFKEQ. This CDR3 is CASSRGTEGYEQYF. CDR3 coding DNA: TGTGCCAGCAGCCGCGGGACAGAAGGCTACGAGCAGTACTTC.

V gene TRBV10-2 combines with J gene TRBJ2-7; 7 bases agree with TRBD1. V lost 6 bases and J lost 4; bases outside the gene matches: 6. The CDR3 totals 13 residues. Per the germline V gene, CDR1 is WSHSY and CDR2 is SAAADI. Here the CDR3 reads CASRDRVPYEQYF. The CDR3 nucleotides read TGCGCCAGCAGAGACAGGGTCCCGTACGAGCAGTACTTC.

The chain joins TRBV19 to TRBJ1-1, with D perhaps TRBD1 (6 bases). The germline gives CDR1 LNHDA, CDR2 SQIVND (reference sequence). The length of the CDR3 is 12 residues. V lost 5 bases and J 7 bases, leaving 11 bases between the germline ends. The CDR3 loop reads CASSEHRVEAFF. In DNA form, the CDR3 reads TGTGCCAGTAGTGAACACAGGGTTGAAGCTTTCTTT. Full variable domain (missing parts from reference TRBV19 and TRBJ1-1): DGGITQSPKYLFRKEGQNVTLSCEQNLNHDAMYWYRQDPGQGLRLIYYSQIVNDFQKGDIAEGYSVSREKKESFPLTVTSAQKNPTAFYLCASSEHRVEAFFGQGTRLTVV.

The chain uses TRBV7-9 and TRBJ1-4; TRBD1 matches at 9 bases. The CDR3 is made up of 15 amino acids. Trimming cost V 5 bases and J 8 bases; bases outside gene matches: 9. CDR1 and CDR2 (germline): SEHNR, FQNEAQ (reference sequence). DNA for the CDR3: TGTGCCAGCAGCCGACAGGGGGTGAAAGACGAAAAACTGTTTTTT. Encoded protein: CASSRQGVKDEKLFF.

This chain joins TRBV27 and TRBJ2-4, with 10 bases aligning to TRBD2. The CDR3 has 18 residues. Trimming removed 5 bases from V and 1 base from J; junction bases left unmatched: 11. Germline V lookup: CDR1 MNHEY, CDR2 SMNVEV (reference sequence). CDR3 sequence: CASSPRLSSGRAKNIQYF. The CDR3 nucleotides read TGTGCCAGCAGTCCCCGTTTAAGTAGCGGGAGGGCCAAAAACATTCAGTACTTC.

The gene calls are TRBV5-1 and TRBJ1-4; the match to TRBD1 covers 8 bases. CDR1 is SGHRS and CDR2 is YFSETQ in the germline V gene. The CDR3 length is 15 residues. V gave up 4 bases and J gave up 10 bases; unmatched junction bases: 12. The CDR3 coding sequence is TGCGCCAGCAGCAAAGGAGAGACAGGGGAGGGAAAACTGTTTTTT. Protein sequence: CASSKGETGEGKLFF.

The chain links TRBV5-1 to TRBJ2-5; 7 bases agree with TRBD1. The CDR3 sequence is 14 residues long. The J segment lost 1 base and the V segment lost 3 bases, leaving 3 bases of the junction unmatched. Germline-derived CDR1 and CDR2 are SGHRS and YFSETQ. CDR3 region: CASSSTGTQETQYF. The CDR3, as DNA: TGCGCCAGCAGCTCGACAGGGACCCAAGAGACCCAGTACTTC.

The gene calls are TRBV28 and TRBJ1-4; 8 bases agree with TRBD1. The length of the CDR3 is 15 residues. The J segment lost 4 bases and the V segment lost 4 bases, leaving 5 bases of the junction unmatched. Germline loops: CDR1 MDHEN, CDR2 SYDVKM. The CDR3 DNA reads TGTGCCAGCAGTTCCGGACAGGGACTTAATGAAAAACTGTTTTTT. It is translated as CASSSGQGLNEKLFF.

The chain is built from TRBV5-1 and TRBJ1-1; maybe TRBD1 (6 bases). Germline V gene sequence: CDR1 SGHRS, CDR2 YFSETQ. Trimming took off 0 bases at V and 4 bases at J, with 10 bases between the two ends. This CDR3 comprises 14 residues. The CDR3 nucleotides read TGCGCCAGCAGCTTGGCAGGGGCCGGCACTGAAGCTTTCTTT. Translation gives CASSLAGAGTEAFF.

The V gene is TRBV28, the J gene TRBJ2-2, with D hard to call. The germline V gene encodes CDR1 MDHEN and CDR2 SYDVKM. The CDR3 totals 12 residues. Between the trimmed V and J ends, which lost 3 bases and 4 bases, there was a span of 3 bases. The CDR3 DNA reads as TGTGCCAGCAGTTTTCTCACCGGGGAGCTGTTTTTT. Translation: CASSFLTGELFF. Looking up the rest from reference TRBV28 and TRBJ2-2 gives the full variable domain: DVKVTQSSRYLVKRTGEKVFLECVQDMDHENMFWYRQDPGLGLRLIYFSYDVKMKEKGDIPEGYSVSREKKERFSLILESASTNQTSMYLCASSFLTGELFFGEGSRLTVL.

The table lists this clone with a few counts. The V gene is TRBV2, the J gene TRBJ1-2; D possibly corresponds to TRBD1 (6 bases). From germline, CDR1 is SNHLY and CDR2 FYNNEI. The CDR3 totals 14 residues. V was clipped by 1 base and J by 8 bases, with 14 bases between them. CDR3 sequence reads: CASSEVGGGRGYTF. The CDR3 DNA reads as TGTGCCAGCAGTGAAGTAGGGGGAGGGCGGGGCTACACCTTC.

For this clone: A junction boundary mismatches the germline segment, possibly from a read error. V usage is TRBV6-6 and J usage is TRBJ2-1; TRBD1 is a possible D gene (5 bases). CDR3 size: 14 residues. Germline lookup yields CDR1 MNHNY and CDR2 SVGAGI (reference sequence). The CDR3 loop is CASSSRGANNEQFF. CDR3 bases: TGTGCCAGCAGTTCTAGGGGCGCGAACAACGAGCAGTTCTTC.

This clone was seen a single time. V is TRBV2 and J is TRBJ2-1; 9 nucleotides line up with TRBD2. The CDR3 sequence is 13 residues long. The germline V gene has CDR1 SNHLY and CDR2 FYNNEI. V lost 6 bases to trimming and J lost 9 bases; unmatched junction nucleotides: 6. The CDR3 nucleotides read TGTGCCAGCAGCCTAGCGGGATCGAGTGAGCAGTTCTTC. It translates to CASSLAGSSEQFF.

V is TRBV9 and J is TRBJ2-1; 9 nucleotides align to TRBD1. This CDR3 comprises 15 residues. Germline CDR1 is SGDLS and CDR2 is YYNGEE. The trim removed 2 bases at V and 0 bases at J, leaving 0 bases unmatched. The CDR3 DNA follows: TGTGCCAGCAGCGTGGACAGGGGCTCCTACAATGAGCAGTTCTTC. Amino acids: CASSVDRGSYNEQFF.

The chain joins TRBV7-2 to TRBJ2-7; 8 bases match TRBD1. Trimming took 2 bases from V and 6 from J; bases not matched to a gene: 3. CDR1 and CDR2 from the germline V gene are SGHTA and FQGNSA. The CDR3 is 13 residues long. Here the CDR3 DNA reads TGTGCCAGCAGCTTACCCGGGACAGGCGAGCAGTACTTC. This gives the protein CASSLPGTGEQYF.